This T cell receptor beta chain was profiled in a study of CD8+CD57+ T cells in acquired aplastic anemia. Patients picked for sequencing had shown CD8+CD57+ cell expansion detected by flow cytometry. For CDR3 and TCR beta VDJ profiling, genomic DNA was the template used. TCRdb used MiXCR to reprocess the reads, holding one entry per CDR3 protein. The data contain under 350,000 distinct CDR3 sequences, roughly 61% of them singletons. CDR3 length: 13 residues. V lost 7 bases and J lost 4; bases outside the gene matches: 5. The germline CDR1 and CDR2 sequences are LGHDT and YNNKEL (reference sequence). This clonotype has at least ten counts.

The rearrangement joins TRBV3-1 to TRBJ1-2, with TRBD1 identical over 8 bases. Sequenced: sorted CD4+, CD8+, or CD8+CD57+ T cells (not recorded which) from PBMCs. This TCR came from a human donor with aplastic anemia. CDR3 sequence reads: CASKNDRGYGYTF. CDR3 nucleotides: TGTGCCAGCAAAAACGACAGGGGCTATGGCTACACCTTC.